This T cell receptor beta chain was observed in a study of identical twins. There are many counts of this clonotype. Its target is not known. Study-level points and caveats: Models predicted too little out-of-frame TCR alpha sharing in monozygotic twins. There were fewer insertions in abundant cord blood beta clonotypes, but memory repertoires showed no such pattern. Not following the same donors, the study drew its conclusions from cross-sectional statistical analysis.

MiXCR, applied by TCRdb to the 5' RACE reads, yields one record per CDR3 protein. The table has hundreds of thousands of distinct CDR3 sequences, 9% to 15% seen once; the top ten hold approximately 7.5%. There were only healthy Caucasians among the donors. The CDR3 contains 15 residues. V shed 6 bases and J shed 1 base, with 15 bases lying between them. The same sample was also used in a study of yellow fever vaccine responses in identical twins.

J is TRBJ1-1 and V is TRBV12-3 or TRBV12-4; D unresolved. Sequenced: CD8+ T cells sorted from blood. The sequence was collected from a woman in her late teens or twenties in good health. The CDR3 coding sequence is TGTGCCAGCAGCCTAGGACGGATGAAGAACACTGAAGCTTTCTTT. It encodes CASSLGRMKNTEAFF.